Below, one T cell receptor beta chain is given with its context. As yet, its antigen is unknown. The data stem from a study of CXCR3-negative and CXCR3-positive naive CD8 T cells. Study-wide results and limits: TRB CDR3s of CXCR3-positive naive cells were more hydrophobic than those of CXCR3-negative naive cells. Cryopreservation partially lowered CXCR3 expression, so most assays used fresh PBMCs. TRBV-TRBJ usage matched between naive CXCR3-negative and CXCR3-positive cells but not between memory cells.

The authors gated naive CD8+ T cells as CD45RO-CCR7+CD27+CD95-. Libraries of TRB cDNA were made by 5' RACE and carried UMIs. With the 5' RACE reads reprocessed, TCRdb shows one record per CDR3 protein and no DNA. Across 100,000 to 150,000 distinct CDR3 sequences, the top ten clones capture nearly 0.5% of the sample. Sequenced sample: naive CXCR3- CD8+ T cells from blood. The sample's subset: CD45RO-CCR7+CD27+CD95- naive CD8+ T cells lacking CXCR3 (TNR3-). The sequence was collected from a human donor in good health. Some clones in this sample may be carry-over from other donors' samples.

This CDR3 is CASSMAGGYGNQPQHF. The chain uses TRBV19 and TRBJ1-5; the TCRdb call, TRBD1, lacks DNA for checking. CDR1 is LNHDA and CDR2 is SQIVND in the germline V gene (reference sequence). This CDR3 region has 16 residues.